This T cell receptor (beta chain) was recorded in a study of blood T cell repertoires in COVID-19. Looked up from germline, CDR1 is MNHEY and CDR2 is SVGAGI. The CDR3 totals 10 residues. V was shortened by 5 bases and J by 5 bases, with 3 bases between the two germline ends. In the authors' methods: Scientists estimated how many nucleated cells there were by amplifying reference gene primers. This table comes from immunoSEQ multiplex PCR, and its TCRdb copy is limited to in-frame clones, with some not included. V, J and clone size are those of that table, while D and trimming were read from the DNA. The sample has a few hundred thousand clones, approximately 75% seen once.

The chain carries TRBV6-5 and TRBJ1-2; D unresolved. The clonotype was recovered from a middle-aged man who had recovered from COVID-19. Source material: PBMCs or T cells enriched from blood (not recorded which). The CDR3 region has the DNA TGTGCCAGCAGTCAGTATGGCTACACCTTC. It is translated as CASSQYGYTF.